The TCR beta chain under discussion was sequenced for a study of blood T cell repertoires in COVID-19. Study in general: Researchers got acute and convalescent COVID-19 samples from the United States, Italy and Spain.

Germline V CDR1 and CDR2: DFQATT, SNEGSKA (reference sequence). CDR3 length: 14 residues. Trimming removed 3 bases at V and 9 bases at J, with 18 bases between. Produced via immunoSEQ multiplex PCR; TCRdb's table is partial and in-frame only. In the table there are about 240,000 clones, around 90% of which are singletons. The TCR originated in a woman in her 70s with active or convalescent COVID-19. V usage is TRBV20-1 and J usage is TRBJ1-5; D gene uncertain. The sequencing input was peripheral blood. In DNA form, the CDR3 reads TGCAGTGCTAGTGACACCTTTTGGGCGTGGCCCCAGCATTTT. It yields the protein CSASDTFWAWPQHF.